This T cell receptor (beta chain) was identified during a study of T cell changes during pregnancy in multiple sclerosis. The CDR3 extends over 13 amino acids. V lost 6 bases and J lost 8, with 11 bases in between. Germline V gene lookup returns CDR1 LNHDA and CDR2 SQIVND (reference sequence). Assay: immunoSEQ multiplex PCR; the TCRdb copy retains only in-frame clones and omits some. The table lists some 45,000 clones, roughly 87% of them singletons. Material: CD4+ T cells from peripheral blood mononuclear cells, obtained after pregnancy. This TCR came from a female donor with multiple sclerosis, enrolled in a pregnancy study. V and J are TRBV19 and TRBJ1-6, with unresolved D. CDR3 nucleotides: TGTGCCAGTAGAACGGGTTTCGATTCACCCCTCCACTTT. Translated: CASRTGFDSPLHF.